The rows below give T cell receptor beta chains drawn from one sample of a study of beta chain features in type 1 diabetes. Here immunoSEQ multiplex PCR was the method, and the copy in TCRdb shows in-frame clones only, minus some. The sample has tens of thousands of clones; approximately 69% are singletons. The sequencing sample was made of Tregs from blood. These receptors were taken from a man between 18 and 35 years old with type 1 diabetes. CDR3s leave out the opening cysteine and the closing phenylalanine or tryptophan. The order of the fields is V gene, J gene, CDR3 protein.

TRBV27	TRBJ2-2	ASSFLAANTGELF
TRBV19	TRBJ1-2	ASRAGGQGNYGYT
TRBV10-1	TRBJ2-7	ASSDLPYEQY
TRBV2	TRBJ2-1	ASRLFSSEPAFNEQF
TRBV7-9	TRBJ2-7	ASSPGSGSYEQY
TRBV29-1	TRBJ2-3	SVLLRLAGGPNTQY
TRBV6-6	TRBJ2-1	ASRPQGAIPQF
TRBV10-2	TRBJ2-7	ASRGQGKTEQY
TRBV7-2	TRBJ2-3	ASSVTGGSTDTQY
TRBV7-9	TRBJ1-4	ASSFSGTGEEKLF
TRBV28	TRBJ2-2	ASSLPVGELF
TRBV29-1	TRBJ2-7	SVDLGGYEQY
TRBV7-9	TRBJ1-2	ASSWGQGAEGYT
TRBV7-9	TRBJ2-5	ASSLGHGTSGSRETQY
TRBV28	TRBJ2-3	ASRRVISGTDTQY
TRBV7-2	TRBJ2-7	ASSSQSEQY
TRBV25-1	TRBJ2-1	ASSAQEGENYNEQF
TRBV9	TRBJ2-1	ASSAGLAGRNNEQF
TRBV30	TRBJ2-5	AWSVYGREGTQY
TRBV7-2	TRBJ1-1	ASRPQQKTEAF
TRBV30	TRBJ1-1	AWIGGVWTEAF
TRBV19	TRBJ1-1	ASTEGRRTEAF
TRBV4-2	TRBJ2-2	ASSQEGAPNTGELF
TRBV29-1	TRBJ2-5	SARDGRWETQY
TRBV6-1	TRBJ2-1	ASSEVPPSVGAYNEQF
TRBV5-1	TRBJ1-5	ASSLEAGFQPQH